This entry features one T cell receptor beta chain sequence. Its antigen remains unknown. In preparing the TRB cDNA libraries, 5' RACE with UMI labels was used. TCRdb re-called the 5' RACE reads; one entry per CDR3 protein, DNA not given. This table lists under 75,000 distinct CDR3 sequences. The data stem from a study of CXCR3-negative and CXCR3-positive naive CD8 T cells. Study results and limitations: CXCR3-positive naive cells had more hydrophobic TRB CDR3s than CXCR3-negative naive cells.

The CDR3 runs 11 residues. From germline, CDR1 is SQVTM and CDR2 ANQGSEA. Sequencing was carried out using naive CXCR3+ CD8+ T cells from blood. Subset: CD45RO-CCR7+CD27+CD95- naive CD8+ T cells expressing CXCR3 (TNR3+). The sequence derives from a human donor in good health. Some clones in this sample may be carry-over from other donors' samples. V is TRBV29-1 and J is TRBJ1-1. The CDR3 sequence is CSVRSDTEAFF.